These 9 T cell receptor beta chains were sequenced from one sample in a study of T cell responses to AZD1222 COVID-19 vaccine. Clones were sequenced by immunoSEQ multiplex PCR, and TCRdb holds only the in-frame ones, with some missing. The sample has tens of thousands of clones; 86% are singletons. This specimen consisted of peripheral blood, obtained 28 days after the second AZD1222 dose. The receptors shown here come from an adult who received the AZD1222 COVID-19 vaccine.

The chain has TRBV19 and TRBJ1-2; TRBD1 matches at 11 bases. CDR3 size: 15 residues. Germline V gene data show CDR1 as LNHDA and CDR2 as SQIVND (reference sequence). V lost 2 bases, J lost 5 bases, and 4 bases stayed unmatched. CDR3 protein: CASSILGQGEYGYTF. The CDR3 nucleotides are TGTGCCAGTAGTATACTGGGACAGGGGGAATATGGCTACACCTTC.

The chain is built from TRBV10-2 and TRBJ2-7; D ambiguous. V was clipped by 0 bases and J by 4 bases, with 4 bases between them. Germline V CDR1 and CDR2: WSHSY, SAAADI. This CDR3 spans 12 amino acids. CDR3 amino acids: CASSESRYEQYF. DNA for the CDR3: TGCGCCAGCAGTGAGTCGAGGTACGAGCAGTACTTC.

This chain connects TRBV2 to TRBJ1-2; maybe TRBD1 (5 bases). Trimming stripped 1 base from V and 3 bases from J, with 15 bases between. The length of the CDR3 is 16 residues. Germline-derived CDR1 and CDR2 are SNHLY and FYNNEI. The CDR3 region is CASSEEGAGLYYGYTF. CDR3 in DNA: TGTGCCAGCAGTGAAGAAGGGGCGGGCCTTTACTATGGCTACACCTTC.

The genes are TRBV5-5 and TRBJ2-7; 11 bases agree with TRBD2. Germline-derived CDR1 and CDR2 are SGHKS and YYEKEE (reference sequence). Trimming at V came to 0 bases and at J to 3 bases, leaving 2 bases not matched to a gene. This CDR3 spans 15 amino acids. The CDR3 region is CASSLGLAGGYEQYF. The CDR3 nucleotides are TGTGCCAGCAGCTTGGGGCTAGCGGGAGGCTACGAGCAGTACTTC.

This chain joins TRBV5-1 and TRBJ1-1; no clear D. Looked up from germline, CDR1 is SGHRS and CDR2 is YFSETQ. The CDR3 runs 15 residues. V gave up 3 bases and J gave up 2 bases, with 14 bases separating them. The CDR3 protein is CASSSHPDRNTEAFF. CDR3 in DNA: TGCGCCAGCAGCTCCCACCCCGACCGAAACACTGAAGCTTTCTTT. The whole variable domain, remainder taken from reference TRBV5-1 and TRBJ1-1, is KAGVTQTPRYLIKTRGQQVTLSCSPISGHRSVSWYQQTPGQGLQFLFEYFSETQRNKGNFPGRFSGRQFSNSRSEMNVSTLELGDSALYLCASSSHPDRNTEAFFGQGTRLTVV.

The V call is TRBV12-5, the J call TRBJ1-1, with D unresolved. Germline-derived CDR1 and CDR2 are LGHNT and FRNRAP. The CDR3 loop spans 14 amino acids. Trimming removed 6 bases at V and 6 bases at J, with 17 bases between. The CDR3 loop is CASGKAGYWSEAFF. CDR3 DNA sequence: TGTGCTAGTGGGAAGGCAGGTTATTGGTCTGAAGCTTTCTTT.

The chain recombines TRBV4-2 with TRBJ1-2; D call uncertain. Germline loops: CDR1 LGHNA, CDR2 YNFKEQ. Trimming stripped 0 bases from V and 8 bases from J, with 13 bases between. The CDR3 has 14 residues. The CDR3 coding sequence is TGTGCCAGCAGCCAAGACTTCCCGGTAGAGGGCTACACCTTC. This codes for CASSQDFPVEGYTF.

This clone was seen more than once but under ten times. The J gene is TRBJ2-1, the V gene TRBV7-9; 9 positions match TRBD1. The V gene end was trimmed by 5 bases and the J gene end by 6 bases; junction bases not matched to a gene: 5. The germline gives CDR1 SEHNR, CDR2 FQNEAQ (reference sequence). This CDR3 spans 14 amino acids. The CDR3 loop is CASSTGTGFNEQFF. Here the CDR3 DNA reads TGTGCCAGCAGCACCGGGACAGGGTTCAATGAGCAGTTCTTC.

This rearrangement joins TRBV3-1 (or the pseudogene TRBV3-2) to TRBJ1-1; the D is unclear. The germline V gene encodes CDR1 LGHDT and CDR2 YNNKEL (reference sequence). With 1 base removed from V and 8 bases from J, the gap between germline ends came to 8 bases. This CDR3 has 12 residues. DNA of the CDR3: TGTGCCAGCAGCCAAGTAAGGGCCGAAGCTTTCTTT. Translation: CASSQVRAEAFF.